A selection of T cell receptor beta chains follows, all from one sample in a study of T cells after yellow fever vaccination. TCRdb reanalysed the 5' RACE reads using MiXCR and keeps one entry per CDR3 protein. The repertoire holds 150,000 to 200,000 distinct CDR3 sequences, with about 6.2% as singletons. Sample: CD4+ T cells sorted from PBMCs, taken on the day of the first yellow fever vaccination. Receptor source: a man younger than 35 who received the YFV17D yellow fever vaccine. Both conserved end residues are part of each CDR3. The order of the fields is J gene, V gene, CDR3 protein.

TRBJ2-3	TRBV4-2	CARSPGLLYSGTDTQYF
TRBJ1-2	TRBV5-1	CASSRVQSDYGYTF
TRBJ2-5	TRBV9	CASSVGGAQETQYF
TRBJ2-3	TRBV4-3	CASSPGTSGASTDTQYF
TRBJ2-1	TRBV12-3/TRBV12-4	CASSPRTGDGVREQFF
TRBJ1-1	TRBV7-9	CASSPWDRGGSEAFF
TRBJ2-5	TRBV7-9	CASSQGGGDGETQYF
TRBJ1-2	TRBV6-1	CASSRDRSSIYGYTF
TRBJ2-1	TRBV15	CATSRPGTGTYNEQFF
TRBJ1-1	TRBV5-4	CASSLLSGDVEAFF
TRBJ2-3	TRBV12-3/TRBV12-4	CASSTLDRSTDTQYF
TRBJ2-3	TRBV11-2	CASSPNRANTQYF
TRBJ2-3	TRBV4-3	CASSLMPGTSGFSSTDTQYF
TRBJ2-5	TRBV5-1	CASSGMTGGQETQYF
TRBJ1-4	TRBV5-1	CASKEGVTTNEKLFF
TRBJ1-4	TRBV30	CAWALYGDEKLFF
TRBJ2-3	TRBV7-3	CASSSAGGSDTQYF
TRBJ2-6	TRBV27	CASSPRVSTGANVLTF
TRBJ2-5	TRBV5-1	CASSLTQGRERVTQYF
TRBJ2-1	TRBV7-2	CASSLVGAATYNEQFF
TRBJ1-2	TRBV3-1	CASGSGTNSGYTF
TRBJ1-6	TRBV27	CASSSRAGWNSPLHF
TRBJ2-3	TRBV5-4	CASSTLGGPSTDTQYF
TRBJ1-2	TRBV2	CASSEAREVYGYTF
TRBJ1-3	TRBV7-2	CASSLRRDAGNTIYF
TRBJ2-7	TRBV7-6	CASSLARDRFSSYEQYF
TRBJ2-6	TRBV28	CASSLGRHGVGANVLTF
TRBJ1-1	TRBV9	CASSTLGTENTEAFF
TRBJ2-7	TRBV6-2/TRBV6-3	CASSYWGTDPYEQYF
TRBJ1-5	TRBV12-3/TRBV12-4	CASRDRVVQPQHF
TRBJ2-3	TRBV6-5	CASSYPAGTGGAGKQYF
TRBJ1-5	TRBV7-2	CASSGKDQPQHF
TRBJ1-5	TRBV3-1	CASSRGNPGPDQPQHF
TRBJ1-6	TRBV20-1	CSVGVTGSAGWTSYNSPLHF
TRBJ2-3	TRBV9	CASSPQRGGTDTQYF
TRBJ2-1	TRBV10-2	CASSDLGLYNEQFF
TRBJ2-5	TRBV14	CASSPRSGAETQYF
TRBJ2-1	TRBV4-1	CASSQGQARSTNNEQFF
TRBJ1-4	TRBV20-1	CSARQGGGEKLFF
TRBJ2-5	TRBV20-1	CSARDVSGAQETQYF
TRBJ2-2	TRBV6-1	CASMRRGHTGELFF
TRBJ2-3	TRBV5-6	CASSLGSGRWDTQYF
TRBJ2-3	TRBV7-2	CASSLVGGRTDTQYF
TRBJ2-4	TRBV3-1	CASSRAGTENIQYF
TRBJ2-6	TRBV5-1	CASSPGQGWMSGANVLTF
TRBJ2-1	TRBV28	CASRDKGAARVNEQFF
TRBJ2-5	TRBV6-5	CASSYSSTSGGEVGETQYF
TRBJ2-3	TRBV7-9	CASSLGGALGDTQYF
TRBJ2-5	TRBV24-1	CATSEGNQETQYF